This TCR beta chain was observed in a study of blood T cells in healthy people across ages. The length of the CDR3 is 16 residues. V shed 0 bases and J 4 bases; nucleotides not matched to a gene: 7. Looked up from germline, CDR1 is MNHEY and CDR2 is SVGAGI. About this clonotype: Its antigen remains unknown.

Combining a sample-barcoded 5' primer with a J-beta primer mix, a second PCR ran for roughly 7 to 12 cycles. Each CDR3 protein gets one entry after TCRdb re-called the 5' RACE reads with MiXCR. The sample records 1.4 million or so distinct CDR3 sequences, 40% to 45% being singletons. General study points: A roughly linear age-dependent decrease characterized TCR beta diversity per million T cells. TCR beta diversity correlated strongly with naive T cell percentage. Estimates drawn from one million T cells were deemed to understate diversity.

Sequencing was done on a sample of blood. The TCR comes from a young woman in good health. The genes are TRBV6-5 and TRBJ1-1, with 8 bases fitting TRBD1. The DNA of the CDR3 is TGTGCCAGCAGTTACTCCGGGACAGGCTCCAGCACTGAAGCTTTCTTT. Residues: CASSYSGTGSSTEAFF.